These 3 T cell receptor beta chains were all obtained from the same sample, sequenced in a study of blood T cell repertoires in COVID-19. Measured with immunoSEQ multiplex PCR; TCRdb has only the in-frame clones, and not every one. The top ten hold about 8.9% of the sample, which has about 210,000 clones, around 83% seen once. The specimen was peripheral blood. Receptors originate from a man aged 45-65 years with active or convalescent COVID-19.

This chain uses TRBV9 with TRBJ2-3; D uncertain. CDR3 length: 15 residues. Germline values: CDR1 SGDLS, CDR2 YYNGEE. V was pared by 3 bases and J by 2 bases, with 13 bases between. The CDR3 coding sequence is TGTGCCAGCAGCGACCAACAGCTTCCCACAGATACGCAGTATTTT. Residues: CASSDQQLPTDTQYF.

This clone was seen a handful of times. CDR3 protein: CASSEREDQPQHF. Written as DNA, the CDR3 is TGCGCCAGCAGCGAAAGGGAGGATCAGCCCCAGCATTTT. The chain carries TRBV5-1 and TRBJ1-5; D is uncertain. Germline-derived CDR1 and CDR2 are SGHRS and YFSETQ. Trimming cost V 4 bases and J 5 bases, with 10 bases left between them. CDR3 size: 13 residues.

The rearrangement uses TRBV12-5 and TRBJ1-2; 8 positions match TRBD1. Germline V gene data show CDR1 as LGHNT and CDR2 as FRNRAP. With V trimmed by 0 bases and J by 7 bases, 13 bases remained unmatched. The CDR3 has 17 amino acids. This CDR3 reads CASGLVNRTGRVFGYTF. The CDR3 bases are TGTGCTAGTGGTTTGGTAAACCGGACAGGGAGAGTCTTTGGCTACACCTTC. Drawing the rest from reference TRBV12-5 and TRBJ1-2, the complete variable domain is DARVTQTPRHKVTEMGQEVTMRCQPILGHNTVFWYRQTMMQGLELLAYFRNRAPLDDSGMPKDRFSAEMPDATLATLKIQPSEPRDSAVYFCASGLVNRTGRVFGYTFGSGTRLTVV.